The T cell receptor (beta chain) under discussion was sequenced for a study of blood T cell repertoires in COVID-19. About the research overall: The analysed material was cDNA or gDNA that came from T cells, B-cell-depleted T cells, or PBMCs.

TCRdb keeps only in-frame clones here, not all; method: immunoSEQ multiplex PCR. The repertoire includes fewer than 300,000 clones, approximately 83% of them detected once, and 15% to 19% sits in the top ten. CDR3 length: 19 residues. V was trimmed by 2 bases and J by 0 bases, leaving 22 bases between them. Germline V gene data show CDR1 as SNHLY and CDR2 as FYNNEI. The gene calls are TRBV2 and TRBJ2-5, with no clear D. This clonotype was sampled from a person between 65 and 79 years old with COVID-19, enrolled during active disease. Material: peripheral blood. The CDR3 nucleotides are TGTGCCAGCAGTGAATGGCCTAGTCTCACCCTTCTCTACCAAGAGACCCAGTACTTC. Translation: CASSEWPSLTLLYQETQYF.